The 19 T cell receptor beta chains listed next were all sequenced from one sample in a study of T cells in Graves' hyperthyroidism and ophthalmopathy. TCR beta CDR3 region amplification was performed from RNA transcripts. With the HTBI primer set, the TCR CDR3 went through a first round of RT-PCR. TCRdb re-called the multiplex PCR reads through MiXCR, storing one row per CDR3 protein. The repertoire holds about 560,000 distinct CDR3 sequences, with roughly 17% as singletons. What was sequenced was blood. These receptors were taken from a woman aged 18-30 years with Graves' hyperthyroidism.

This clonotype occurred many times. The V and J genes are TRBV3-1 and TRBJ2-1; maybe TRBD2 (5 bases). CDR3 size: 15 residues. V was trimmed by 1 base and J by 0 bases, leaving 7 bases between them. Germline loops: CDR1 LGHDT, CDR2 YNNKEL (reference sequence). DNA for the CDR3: TGTGCCAGCAGCCAAGTTGGGAGCTCCTACAATGAGCAGTTCTTC. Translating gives CASSQVGSSYNEQFF.

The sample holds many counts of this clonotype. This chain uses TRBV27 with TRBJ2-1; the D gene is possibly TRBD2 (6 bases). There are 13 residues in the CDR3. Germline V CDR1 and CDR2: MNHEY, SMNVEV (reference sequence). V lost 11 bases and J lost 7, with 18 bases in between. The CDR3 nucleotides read TGTGCCCGAAGGCATGGGGAGGCGAATGAGCAGTTCTTC. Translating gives CARRHGEANEQFF.

The CDR3 reads CASSPGTIRGGELFF. The CDR3 DNA follows: TGTGCCAGCAGCCCGGGGACTATCCGTGGCGGGGAGCTGTTTTTT. This chain uses TRBV3-1 with TRBJ2-2, with 7 positions matching TRBD2. In germline, CDR1 is LGHDT, CDR2 YNNKEL (reference sequence). The length of the CDR3 is 15 residues. V lost 4 bases, J lost 7 bases, and 9 bases stayed unmatched.

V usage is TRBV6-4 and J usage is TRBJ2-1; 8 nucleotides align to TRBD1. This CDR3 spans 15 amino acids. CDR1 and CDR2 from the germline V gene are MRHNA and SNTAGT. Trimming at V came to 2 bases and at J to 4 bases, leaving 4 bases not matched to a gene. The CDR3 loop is CASSDETGGYNEQFF. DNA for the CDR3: TGTGCCAGCAGTGACGAAACAGGGGGTTACAATGAGCAGTTCTTC.

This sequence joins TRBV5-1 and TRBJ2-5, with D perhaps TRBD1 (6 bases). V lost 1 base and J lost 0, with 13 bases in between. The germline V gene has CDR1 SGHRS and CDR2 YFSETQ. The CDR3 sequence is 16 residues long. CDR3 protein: CASSLIRGTNQETQYF. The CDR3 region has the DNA TGCGCCAGCAGCTTGATAAGGGGGACGAACCAAGAGACCCAGTACTTC.

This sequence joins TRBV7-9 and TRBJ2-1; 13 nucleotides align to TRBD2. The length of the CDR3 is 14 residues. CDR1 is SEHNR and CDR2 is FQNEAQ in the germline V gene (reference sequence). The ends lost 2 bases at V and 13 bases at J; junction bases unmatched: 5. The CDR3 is CASSLPGLAGAQFF. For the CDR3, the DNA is TGTGCCAGCAGCTTACCCGGACTAGCGGGGGCCCAGTTCTTC.

The DNA for the CDR3 is TGTGCTAGTGGTTTGGTAGGACACACAGATACGCAGTATTTT. It codes for CASGLVGHTDTQYF. This rearrangement joins TRBV12-5 to TRBJ2-3; D may be TRBD1 (5 bases). V gave up 0 bases and J gave up 2 bases, with 6 bases separating them. This CDR3 has 14 amino acids. CDR1 is LGHNT, CDR2 FRNRAP, per germline.

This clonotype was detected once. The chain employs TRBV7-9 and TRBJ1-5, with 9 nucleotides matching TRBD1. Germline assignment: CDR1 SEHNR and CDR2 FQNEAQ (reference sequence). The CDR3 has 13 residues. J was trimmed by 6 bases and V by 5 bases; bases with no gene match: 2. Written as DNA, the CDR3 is TGTGCCAGCAGCGGGACAGGGACTCAGCCCCAGCATTTT. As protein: CASSGTGTQPQHF.

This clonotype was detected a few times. Written as DNA, the CDR3 is TGTGCCAGCATTAATCAGGGGTGGATGGAGACCCAGTACTTC. It is translated as CASINQGWMETQYF. The rearrangement joins TRBV28 to TRBJ2-5; maybe TRBD1 (6 bases). CDR3 length equals 14 residues. V was pared by 7 bases and J by 5 bases, with 17 bases between. CDR1 and CDR2 (germline): MDHEN, SYDVKM.

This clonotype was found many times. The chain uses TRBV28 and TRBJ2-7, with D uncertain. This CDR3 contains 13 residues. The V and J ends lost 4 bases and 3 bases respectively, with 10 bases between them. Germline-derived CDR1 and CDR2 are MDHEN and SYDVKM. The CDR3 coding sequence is TGTGCCAGCAGTTCCCCAGGAGACTACGAGCAGTACTTC. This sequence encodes CASSSPGDYEQYF.

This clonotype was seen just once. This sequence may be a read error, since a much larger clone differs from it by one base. CDR3 bases: TGTGCCAACAGTTACTCCGCGGCGGGAGTACGGGCAGAGACCCAGTACTTC. Protein product: CANSYSAAGVRAETQYF. This rearrangement joins TRBV6-2 or TRBV6-3 to TRBJ2-5; 7 nucleotides match TRBD2. CDR1 and CDR2 from the germline V gene are MNHEY and SVGEGT. CDR3 length equals 17 residues.

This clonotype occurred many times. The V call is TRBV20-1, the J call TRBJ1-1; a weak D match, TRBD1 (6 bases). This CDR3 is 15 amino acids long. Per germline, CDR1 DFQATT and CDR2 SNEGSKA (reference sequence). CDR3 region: CREGGEHVANTEAFF. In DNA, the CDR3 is TGCAGGGAAGGGGGGGAACATGTCGCGAACACTGAAGCTTTCTTT.

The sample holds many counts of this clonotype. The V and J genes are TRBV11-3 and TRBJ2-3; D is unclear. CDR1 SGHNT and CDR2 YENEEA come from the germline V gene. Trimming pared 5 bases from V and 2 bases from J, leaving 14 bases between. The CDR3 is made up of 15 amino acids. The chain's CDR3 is CASSPLGAVTDTQYF. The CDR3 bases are TGTGCCAGCAGCCCTCTAGGAGCAGTCACAGATACGCAGTATTTT. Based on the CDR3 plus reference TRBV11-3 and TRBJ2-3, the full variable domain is EAGVVQSPRYKIIEKKQPVAFWCNPISGHNTLYWYLQNLGQGPELLIRYENEEAVDDSQLPKDRFSAERLKGVDSTLKIQPAELGDSAVYLCASSPLGAVTDTQYFGPGTRLTVL.

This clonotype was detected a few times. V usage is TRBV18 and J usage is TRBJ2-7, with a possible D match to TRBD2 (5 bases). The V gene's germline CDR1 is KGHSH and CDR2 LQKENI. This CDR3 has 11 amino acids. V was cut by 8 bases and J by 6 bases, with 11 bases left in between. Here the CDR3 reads CASGERTEQYF. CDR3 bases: TGTGCCAGCGGGGAGAGGACCGAGCAGTACTTC.

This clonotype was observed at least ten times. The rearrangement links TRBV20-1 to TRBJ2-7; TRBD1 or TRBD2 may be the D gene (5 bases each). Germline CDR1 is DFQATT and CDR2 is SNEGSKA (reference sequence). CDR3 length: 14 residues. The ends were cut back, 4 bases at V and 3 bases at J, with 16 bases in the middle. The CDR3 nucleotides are TGCAGTGCTAAAACCCCGGGACCTTTCTACGAGCAGTACTTC. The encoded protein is CSAKTPGPFYEQYF.

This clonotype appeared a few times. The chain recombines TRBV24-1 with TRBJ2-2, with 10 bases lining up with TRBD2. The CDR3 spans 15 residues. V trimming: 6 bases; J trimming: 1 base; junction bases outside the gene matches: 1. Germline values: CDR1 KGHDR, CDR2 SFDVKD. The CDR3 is CATSTSGENTGELFF. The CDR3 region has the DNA TGTGCCACCAGTACTAGCGGGGAGAACACCGGGGAGCTGTTTTTT.

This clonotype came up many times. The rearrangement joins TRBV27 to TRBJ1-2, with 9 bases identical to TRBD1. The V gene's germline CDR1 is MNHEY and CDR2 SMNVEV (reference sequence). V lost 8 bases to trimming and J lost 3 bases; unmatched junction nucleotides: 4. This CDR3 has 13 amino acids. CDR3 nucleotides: TGTGCCAGCCGACGGACAGGGGACTATGGCTACACCTTC. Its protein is CASRRTGDYGYTF.

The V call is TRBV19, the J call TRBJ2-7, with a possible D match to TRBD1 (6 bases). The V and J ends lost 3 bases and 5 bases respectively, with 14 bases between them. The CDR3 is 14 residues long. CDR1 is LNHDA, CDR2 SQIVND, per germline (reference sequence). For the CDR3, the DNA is TGTGCCAGTAGTATTTCAACAGGGACCCACGAGCAGTACTTC. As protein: CASSISTGTHEQYF. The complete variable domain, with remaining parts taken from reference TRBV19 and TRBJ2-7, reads DGGITQSPKYLFRKEGQNVTLSCEQNLNHDAMYWYRQDPGQGLRLIYYSQIVNDFQKGDIAEGYSVSREKKESFPLTVTSAQKNPTAFYLCASSISTGTHEQYFGPGTRLTVT.

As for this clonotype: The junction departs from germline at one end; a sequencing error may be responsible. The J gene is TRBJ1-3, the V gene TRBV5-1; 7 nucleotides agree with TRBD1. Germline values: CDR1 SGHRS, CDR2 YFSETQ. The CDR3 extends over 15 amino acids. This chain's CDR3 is CASSLDRGSGNTLYF. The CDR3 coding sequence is TGCGCCAGCAGCTTGGACAGGGGCTCTGGAAACACCTTATATTTT.